Below are 3 T cell receptor beta chains sequenced from a single sample in a study of tumor and adjacent non-tumor tissue in lung cancer. The library came from three nested PCR rounds adapted from ARM-PCR protocols. TCRdb fed the multiplex PCR reads into MiXCR, producing one record per CDR3 protein. The sample has about 200,000 distinct CDR3 sequences; about 71% are singletons. RNA was extracted from bulk tissue without any cell sorting. Sequenced: lung tumor tissue. The receptors were sampled from a man between 60 and 75 years old with non-small cell lung cancer.

This rearrangement joins TRBV20-1 to TRBJ1-1; unclear D gene. V shed 4 bases and J shed 2 bases, with 11 bases lying between them. The CDR3 is made up of 13 amino acids. Germline V lookup: CDR1 DFQATT, CDR2 SNEGSKA (reference sequence). Written as DNA, the CDR3 is TGCAGTGCTAAGCGAGGACCCAACACTGAAGCTTTCTTT. It encodes CSAKRGPNTEAFF.

About this clonotype: Given a much more abundant clone one base away, this may be a read error. The V and J genes are TRBV12-3 or TRBV12-4 and TRBJ2-3; D is possibly TRBD1 (5 bases). CDR3 length equals 13 residues. The CDR3 nucleotides read TGTGCCAGCAGTTTTGTACAGGCAGATACGCGGTATTTT. Translated, it gives CASSFVQADTRYF.

As concerns this clonotype: One end of the junction is discordant with germline, which a read error may explain. The CDR3 loop reads CASSLTGLAVDTQYF. The DNA for the CDR3 is TGTGCCAGCAGTCTGACCGGACTAGCGGTCGATACACAGTATTTT. The chain has TRBV6-5 and TRBJ2-3; 10 nucleotides agree with TRBD2. The germline CDR1 and CDR2 sequences are MNHEY and SVGAGI. This CDR3 region has 15 residues.